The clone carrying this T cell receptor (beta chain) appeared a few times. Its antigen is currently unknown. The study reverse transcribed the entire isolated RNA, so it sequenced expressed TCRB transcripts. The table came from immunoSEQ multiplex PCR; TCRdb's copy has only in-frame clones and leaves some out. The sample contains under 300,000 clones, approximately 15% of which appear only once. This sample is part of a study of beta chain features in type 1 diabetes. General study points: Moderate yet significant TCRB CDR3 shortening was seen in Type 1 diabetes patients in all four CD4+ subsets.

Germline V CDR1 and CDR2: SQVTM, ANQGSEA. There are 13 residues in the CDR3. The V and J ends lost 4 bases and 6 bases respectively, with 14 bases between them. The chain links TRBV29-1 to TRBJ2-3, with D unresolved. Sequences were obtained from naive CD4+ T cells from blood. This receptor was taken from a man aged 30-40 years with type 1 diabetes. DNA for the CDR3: TGCAGCGTTGCCAAGCTGATTTCGGATACGCAGTATTTT. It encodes CSVAKLISDTQYF.